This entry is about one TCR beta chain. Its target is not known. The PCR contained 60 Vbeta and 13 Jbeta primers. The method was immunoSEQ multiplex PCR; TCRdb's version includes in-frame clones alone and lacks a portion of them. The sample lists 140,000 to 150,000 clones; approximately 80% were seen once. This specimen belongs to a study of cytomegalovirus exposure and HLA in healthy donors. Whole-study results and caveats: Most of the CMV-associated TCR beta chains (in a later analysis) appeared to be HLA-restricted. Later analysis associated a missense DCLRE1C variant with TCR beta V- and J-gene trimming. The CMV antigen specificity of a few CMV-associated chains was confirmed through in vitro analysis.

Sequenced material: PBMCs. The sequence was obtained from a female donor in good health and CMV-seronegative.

The CDR3 here is CASSSDTGGWQYF. The CDR3 nucleotides are TGCGCCAGCAGCTCCGACACAGGGGGGTGGCAGTACTTC. The V call is TRBV5-1, the J call TRBJ2-7, with 8 bases aligning to TRBD1. The CDR3 sequence is 13 residues long. In germline, CDR1 is SGHRS, CDR2 YFSETQ. V lost 3 bases to trimming and J lost 9 bases; unmatched junction nucleotides: 8.